The text below deals with one T cell receptor (beta chain). There are a few counts of this clone. What antigen it recognizes has not been identified. One base away there is no much larger clone; base qualities are not given. Receptor amplification or capture employed the immunoSEQ multiplex PCR assay. Sourced from immuneACCESS, this table was stored by TCRdb with only in-frame sequences that have V and J called. A share of the clones is absent; for the studies checked, an unresolved V gene accounts for under half, and the remainder has no known explanation. In all, the sample holds about 4,800 clones, and roughly 85% of those were seen once. The ten biggest clones cover more than 4% of the sample. Repertoires were sampled repeatedly over the course of chemoradiotherapy so that clonal expansion in the tumor microenvironment could be followed. This sample was taken from a study of chemoradiotherapy in HPV16-positive cancers (dated 2022 in TCRdb). With regard to the full study: Candidate HPV-specific T-cell clones and common TCR motifs were defined through functional T-cell assays on cells from a couple of HPV16-positive patients. The study asked whether T-cell immunity against the HPV oncoproteins E6 and E7 changes during chemoradiotherapy and whether it affects survival. The candidate HPV-specific TCRs and motifs were then tracked in TCR repertoires from 86 patients with HPV-related cancers. On the study overall, not on this receptor specifically: Expansion of candidate HPV-specific clones and E7-related TCR motifs was observed in the tumor microenvironment during treatment, whereas no such expansion was observed for non-HPV-specific T cells. Improved recurrence-free survival in HPV16-positive patients was associated with expansion of HPV-responsive T cells during chemoradiotherapy. The functional definition of HPV-specific T cells was derived from only a couple of HPV16-positive patients, and the survival association was reported for HPV16-positive patients.

CDR1 and CDR2 are drawn from the germline V gene: SGHRS, YFSETQ. For this chain, trimming is 4 bases at the V end and 5 bases at the J end, and the number of junction bases without a gene match is 7. From the cysteine up to the phenylalanine, the CDR3 has a length of 14 residues. The CDR3 DNA has 42 bases and is translated from base 1. This sequence was found in a human donor with HPV-associated anogenital cancer. The material was tumor tissue, obtained from a patient who underwent chemoradiotherapy. The rearrangement joined TRBV5-1 to TRBJ2-5; 8 nucleotides in the junction match TRBD1. In nucleotides, the sequence is TGCGCCAGCAGCCCCAGGGGGCGAGGGGAGACCCAGTACTTC. It specifies CASSPRGRGETQYF.